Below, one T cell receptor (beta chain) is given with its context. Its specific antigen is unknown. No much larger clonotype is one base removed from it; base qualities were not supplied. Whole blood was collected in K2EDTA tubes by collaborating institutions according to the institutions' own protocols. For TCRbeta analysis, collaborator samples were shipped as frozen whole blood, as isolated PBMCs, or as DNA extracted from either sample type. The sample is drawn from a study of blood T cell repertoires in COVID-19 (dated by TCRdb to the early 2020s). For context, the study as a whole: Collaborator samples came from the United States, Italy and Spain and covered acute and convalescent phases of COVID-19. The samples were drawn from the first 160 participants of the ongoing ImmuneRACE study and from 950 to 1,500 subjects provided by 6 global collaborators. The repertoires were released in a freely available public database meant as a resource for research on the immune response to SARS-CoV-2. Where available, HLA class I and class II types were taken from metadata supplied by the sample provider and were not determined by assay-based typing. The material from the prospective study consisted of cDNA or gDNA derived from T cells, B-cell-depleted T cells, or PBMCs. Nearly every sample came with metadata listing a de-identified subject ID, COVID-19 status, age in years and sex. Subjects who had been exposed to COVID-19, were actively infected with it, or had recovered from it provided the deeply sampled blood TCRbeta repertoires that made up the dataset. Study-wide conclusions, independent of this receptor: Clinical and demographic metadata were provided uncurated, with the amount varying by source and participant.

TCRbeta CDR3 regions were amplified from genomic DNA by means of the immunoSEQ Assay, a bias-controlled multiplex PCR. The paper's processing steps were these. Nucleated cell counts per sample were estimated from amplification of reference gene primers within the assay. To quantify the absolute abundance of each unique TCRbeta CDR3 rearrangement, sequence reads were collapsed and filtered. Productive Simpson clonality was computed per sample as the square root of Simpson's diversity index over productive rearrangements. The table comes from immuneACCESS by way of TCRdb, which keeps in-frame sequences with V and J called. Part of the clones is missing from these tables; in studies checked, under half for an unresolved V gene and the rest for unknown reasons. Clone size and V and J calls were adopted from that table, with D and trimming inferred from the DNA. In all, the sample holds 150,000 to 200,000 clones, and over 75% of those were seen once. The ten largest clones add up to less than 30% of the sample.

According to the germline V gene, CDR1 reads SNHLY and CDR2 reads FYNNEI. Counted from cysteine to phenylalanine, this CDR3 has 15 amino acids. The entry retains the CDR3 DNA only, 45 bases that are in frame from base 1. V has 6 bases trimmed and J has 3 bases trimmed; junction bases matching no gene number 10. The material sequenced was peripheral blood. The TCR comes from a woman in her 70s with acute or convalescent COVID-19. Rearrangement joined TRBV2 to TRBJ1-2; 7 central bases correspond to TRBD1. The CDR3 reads CASSGDSNQYYGYTF. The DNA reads TGTGCCAGCAGCGGGGACAGCAACCAATACTATGGCTACACCTTC.